The T cell receptor (beta chain) under discussion was sequenced for a study of T cell repertoires in ileal Crohn's disease. Study in general: All patients had surgery for stricturing (around 61%) or penetrating (around 40%) disease. Per sample, around 0.55 micrograms of biopsy DNA were TCRB immunosequenced.

Germline V gene sequence: CDR1 LGHNT, CDR2 FRNRAP. Unmatched junction bases numbered 9, after V lost 6 bases and J lost 8 bases. This CDR3 contains 15 residues. The time point denotes: proximal margin of the surgical specimen (macroscopically non-inflamed). TCRdb keeps only in-frame clones here, not all; method: immunoSEQ multiplex PCR. The top ten hold over 9% of the sample, which has about 2,000 clones, 88% seen once. The receptor comes from an adult with Crohn's disease. The rearrangement links TRBV12-5 to TRBJ1-6, with 8 bases matching TRBD1. Sample: ileal tissue. CDR3: CASGGGTGGYSPLHF. CDR3 sequence (DNA): TGTGCTAGTGGGGGGGGGACAGGCGGATATTCACCCCTCCACTTT.